A selection of T cell receptor beta chains follows, all from one sample in a study of blood T cell repertoires in COVID-19. Clones were read by immunoSEQ multiplex PCR, and TCRdb kept only the in-frame ones, dropping some. Among 140,000 to 150,000 clones listed, over 80% were seen once. The material sequenced was PBMCs or T cells enriched from blood (not recorded which). The source is a woman aged 45-60 years who had been exposed to COVID-19. Each CDR3 is given with its conserved first and last residue.

TRBV25-1,TRBJ2-3,CASSGLEAQYF
TRBV6-4,TRBJ2-2,CASSPRQVLNTGELFF
TRBV18,TRBJ2-5,CASSPRRTSGGQETQYF
TRBV3-1/TRBV3-2,TRBJ1-2,CASSQEAGRDYGYTF
TRBV7-2,TRBJ2-5,CASRPASGGQETQYF
TRBV29-1,TRBJ1-1,CSARQVLMNTEAFF
TRBV5-8,TRBJ2-1,CASRREGSYNEQFF
TRBV7-3,TRBJ2-3,CASSSSGQMGGNTQYF
TRBV9,TRBJ2-2,CASSPPGGTVSTGELFF
TRBV10-3,TRBJ1-3,CAIRGQDSGNTIYF
TRBV25-1,TRBJ2-3,CASSELAGGGTDTQYF
TRBV6-5,TRBJ2-2,CASSLTGGSTGELFF
TRBV27,TRBJ1-1,CASTTGANTEAFF
TRBV3-1/TRBV3-2,TRBJ1-4,CASSQVGQGANEKLFF
TRBV7-2,TRBJ1-6,CASSLGEINSPLHF
TRBV29-1,TRBJ1-2,CSASTGLGGYTF
TRBV28,TRBJ2-7,CASLRQGAGSYEQYF
TRBV5-1,TRBJ2-7,CASSLAWAGASREQYF
TRBV5-1,TRBJ2-7,CASSFGQASSYEQYF
TRBV27,TRBJ1-4,CASSLVRTNEKLFF
TRBV7-2,TRBJ1-1,CASSLVTSGHIWAFF
TRBV6-5,TRBJ2-5,CASSSRGPQETQYF
TRBV19,TRBJ1-2,CASMRDNYGYTF
TRBV7-8,TRBJ1-1,CASSLGLSGGTEAFF
TRBV6-5,TRBJ2-2,CASSYGTSGTGELFF
TRBV4-2,TRBJ1-1,CASSQDMAGNTEAFF
TRBV6-5,TRBJ2-7,CASTTSGGSYEQYF
TRBV9,TRBJ2-2,CASRTGARNTGELFF
TRBV9,TRBJ2-2,CASSVAGFMNTGELFF
TRBV6-6,TRBJ1-3,CASSYSIGRAGNTIYF
TRBV9,TRBJ2-6,CASSVAGGANVLTF
TRBV5-1,TRBJ2-1,CASSLEPSGGAAPPFF
TRBV12-5,TRBJ2-1,CASGLLAGGDLDNEQFF
TRBV13,TRBJ2-1,CASSLLAGNYASYNEQFF
TRBV6-5,TRBJ2-1,CASSSQWDRANNEQFF
TRBV10-2,TRBJ2-2,CASRTSGRAITGELFF
TRBV5-1,TRBJ1-5,CASSYRVRYSNQPQHF
TRBV7-2,TRBJ2-1,CASSLEGGIVAEQFF
TRBV5-1,TRBJ1-1,CASSSRGNTEAFF
TRBV23-1,TRBJ1-3,CASSPLGRGTGNTIYF
TRBV2,TRBJ1-1,CASMMRETEAFF
TRBV24-1,TRBJ2-1,CATSEVPLAGEGEQFF
TRBV15,TRBJ1-5,CATSRDKGKGQPQHF
TRBV6-6,TRBJ2-7,CASREKSLTYEQYF
TRBV10-2,TRBJ1-2,CASSVTGDYGYTF
TRBV18,TRBJ2-4,CASSPRGLAGALGKNIQYF
TRBV27,TRBJ1-1,CASSLQKNTEAFF
TRBV5-5,TRBJ2-2,CASSRTGKNGELFF
TRBV7-2,TRBJ2-7,CASSSPGTSGGPTYEQYF
TRBV6-6,TRBJ1-2,CASNSGTILRVYGYTF